Presented here are 16 T cell receptor beta chains from one specimen sequenced in a study of cytomegalovirus exposure and HLA in healthy donors. Clones were sequenced by immunoSEQ multiplex PCR, and TCRdb holds only the in-frame ones, with some missing. In the table there are 90,000 to 150,000 clones, approximately 87% of which are singletons. Sequenced material: PBMCs. These receptors all stem from a woman aged 18-35 years in good health and CMV-seropositive.

The CDR3 DNA follows: TGCAGCGCCGGACAGGGGGCGCGCGAGACCCAGTACTTC. Its translation: CSAGQGARETQYF. The chain employs TRBV29-1 and TRBJ2-5, with 11 bases identical to TRBD1. Germline CDR1 SQVTM, CDR2 ANQGSEA. V lost 7 bases, J lost 5 bases, and 6 bases stayed unmatched. This CDR3 is 13 amino acids long.

This clone was picked up one time. V usage is TRBV20-1 and J usage is TRBJ2-1; D may be TRBD2 (5 bases). Looked up from germline, CDR1 is DFQATT and CDR2 is SNEGSKA (reference sequence). The CDR3 is made up of 10 amino acids. V lost 3 bases and J 8 bases, leaving 5 bases between the germline ends. The CDR3 region is CSARRDEQFF. For the CDR3, the DNA is TGCAGTGCTAGGAGGGATGAGCAGTTCTTC.

The table lists this clone with a count of one. J is TRBJ1-5 and V is TRBV27; weak D call: TRBD1 (5 bases). This CDR3 has 15 residues. Germline lookup yields CDR1 MNHEY and CDR2 SMNVEV (reference sequence). Deletions cut 5 bases from V and 6 bases from J, with 17 bases between. CDR3: CASSNRQGMGQPQHF. The CDR3 nucleotides read TGTGCCAGCAGTAATCGGCAGGGAATGGGTCAGCCCCAGCATTTT.

The V call is TRBV27, the J call TRBJ2-3; weak D call: TRBD1 (6 bases). Trimming took 5 bases from V and 1 from J, leaving 16 bases between them. The germline V gene has CDR1 MNHEY and CDR2 SMNVEV (reference sequence). The CDR3 totals 16 residues. The CDR3 nucleotides are TGTGCCAGCAGTATTACAGGGATTTGGGGCACAGATACGCAGTATTTT. Translation: CASSITGIWGTDTQYF.

The CDR3 coding sequence is TGTGCCAGCTCACCTAGTACAGGGAACACTGAAGCTTTCTTT. Protein product: CASSPSTGNTEAFF. V and J are TRBV18 and TRBJ1-1; tentative D call: TRBD1 (5 bases). Trimming took off 3 bases at V and 1 base at J, with 9 bases between the two ends. Germline assignment: CDR1 KGHSH and CDR2 LQKENI. This CDR3 spans 14 amino acids.

V usage is TRBV4-3 and J usage is TRBJ1-2; the match to TRBD1 covers 10 bases. The J segment lost 4 bases and the V segment lost 0 bases, leaving 5 bases of the junction unmatched. The CDR3 totals 16 residues. Germline V gene sequence: CDR1 LGHNA, CDR2 YSLEER. The CDR3 coding sequence is TGCGCCAGCAGCCAAGATACGACAGGGGGCAGCTATGGCTACACCTTC. Its protein is CASSQDTTGGSYGYTF.

This clone has more than one count but fewer than ten. The chain has TRBV2 and TRBJ2-7; 7 nucleotides line up with TRBD1. After removal of 4 bases from V and 6 bases from J, the junction contained 6 bases not matched to a gene. The CDR3 extends over 13 amino acids. Germline values: CDR1 SNHLY, CDR2 FYNNEI. In DNA form, the CDR3 reads TGTGCCAGCAGTGGACAGGGAAAAGGCGAGCAGTACTTC. Its protein is CASSGQGKGEQYF.

This chain joins TRBV5-1 and TRBJ2-1, with 7 nucleotides matching TRBD1. The germline gives CDR1 SGHRS, CDR2 YFSETQ. Trimming cost V 1 base and J 2 bases; bases outside gene matches: 12. This CDR3 has 18 residues. The CDR3 region has the DNA TGCGCCAGCAGCTTGACCCGGTTCCGACAGGGCCCCTACAATGAGCAGTTCTTC. This sequence encodes CASSLTRFRQGPYNEQFF. The full variable domain, its missing parts supplied by reference TRBV5-1 and TRBJ2-1, is KAGVTQTPRYLIKTRGQQVTLSCSPISGHRSVSWYQQTPGQGLQFLFEYFSETQRNKGNFPGRFSGRQFSNSRSEMNVSTLELGDSALYLCASSLTRFRQGPYNEQFFGPGTRLTVL.

The gene calls are TRBV11-2 and TRBJ1-1; 9 nucleotides line up with TRBD1. The CDR3 contains 15 residues. V gave up 6 bases and J gave up 3 bases; unmatched junction bases: 8. Germline V gene data show CDR1 as SGHAT and CDR2 as FQNNGV. The CDR3 DNA reads TGTGCCAGCAGGGGGGGGACAGGGTGGGACACTGAAGCTTTCTTT. The encoded protein is CASRGGTGWDTEAFF. The full variable domain, in which reference TRBV11-2 and TRBJ1-1 provide the parts outside the CDR3, is EAGVAQSPRYKIIEKRQSVAFWCNPISGHATLYWYQQILGQGPKLLIQFQNNGVVDDSQLPKDRFSAERLKGVDSTLKIQPAKLEDSAVYLCASRGGTGWDTEAFFGQGTRLTVV.

The V and J genes are TRBV4-1 and TRBJ1-2, with 8 positions matching TRBD1. CDR3 length equals 18 residues. The V and J ends lost 3 bases and 2 bases, in that order; junction bases with no gene match: 14. Germline V gene data show CDR1 as MGHRA and CDR2 as YSYEKL. Written as DNA, the CDR3 is TGCGCCAGCAGCCAGGCAAGACAGGGGATATGGACGAACTATGGCTACACCTTC. It codes for CASSQARQGIWTNYGYTF.

The chain uses TRBV11-2 and TRBJ2-7; 13 nucleotides align to TRBD2. V gave up 1 base and J gave up 4 bases; unmatched junction bases: 4. The germline CDR1 and CDR2 sequences are SGHAT and FQNNGV. The CDR3 has 16 residues. For the CDR3, the DNA is TGTGCCAGCAGCTTAGGCCGGACTAGCGGGAGTTACGAGCAGTACTTC. This codes for CASSLGRTSGSYEQYF.

The V and J genes are TRBV19 and TRBJ1-1, with D uncertain. CDR1 and CDR2 from the germline V gene are LNHDA and SQIVND (reference sequence). V was shortened by 3 bases and J by 3 bases, with 14 bases between the two germline ends. The CDR3 is 15 amino acids. In DNA, the CDR3 is TGTGCCAGTAGTATTAGAAGTAGATCGGACACTGAAGCTTTCTTT. As protein: CASSIRSRSDTEAFF.

The chain has TRBV18 and TRBJ2-3; 9 nucleotides line up with TRBD1. This CDR3 has 15 residues. Germline V gene data show CDR1 as KGHSH and CDR2 as LQKENI. J gave up 5 bases and V 4 bases, and 7 bases lay outside the gene matches. The CDR3 nucleotides read TGTGCCAGCTCACTCAAACCGGGACAGGGAGATACGCAGTATTTT. Translated: CASSLKPGQGDTQYF.

The chain recombines TRBV30 with TRBJ2-7, with D tentatively TRBD2 (5 bases). The ends were cut back, 1 base at V and 6 bases at J, with 19 bases in the middle. Germline assignment: CDR1 GTSNPN and CDR2 SVGIG (reference sequence). This CDR3 has 15 amino acids. The CDR3 spells CAWSGLGRPEGEQYF. In DNA, the CDR3 is TGTGCCTGGAGTGGGTTGGGCAGGCCAGAGGGCGAGCAGTACTTC.

The genes are TRBV30 and TRBJ2-1, with D perhaps matching TRBD2 (6 bases). The V and J ends lost 5 bases and 10 bases respectively, with 12 bases between them. Germline V lookup: CDR1 GTSNPN, CDR2 SVGIG (reference sequence). The CDR3 is 11 amino acids. The CDR3 region has the DNA TGTGCCTGGGGGGACTCGGGAGAGCAGTTCTTC. It yields the protein CAWGDSGEQFF.

This chain joins TRBV9 and TRBJ2-1, with D perhaps TRBD2 (6 bases). Looked up from germline, CDR1 is SGDLS and CDR2 is YYNGEE. This CDR3 is built from 14 residues. V was trimmed by 2 bases and J by 1 base, leaving 7 bases between them. CDR3 nucleotides: TGTGCCAGCAGCGTTCGGGGGTCCTACAATGAGCAGTTCTTC. Amino acid sequence: CASSVRGSYNEQFF.